A single sample is the source of the 23 T cell receptor beta chains below, sequenced in a study of blood T cell repertoires in COVID-19. The method was immunoSEQ multiplex PCR; TCRdb's version includes in-frame clones alone and lacks a portion of them. This sample has some 120,000 clones; less than 85% occur once, and the top ten carry 2% to 2.5%. Sequencing was carried out using peripheral blood. These receptors were taken from a young man with acute or convalescent COVID-19.

V gene TRBV5-5 combines with J gene TRBJ1-3, with D possibly matching TRBD1 (5 bases). V lost 7 bases and J 0 bases, leaving 11 bases between the germline ends. The germline CDR1 and CDR2 sequences are SGHKS and YYEKEE (reference sequence). The length of the CDR3 is 14 residues. CDR3 in DNA: TGTGCCAGCCACGGACAACTCTCTGGAAACACCATATATTTT. Protein product: CASHGQLSGNTIYF.

The chain employs TRBV4-1 and TRBJ1-1, with D maybe TRBD1 (5 bases). The CDR3 length is 13 residues. V lost 8 bases, J lost 0 bases, and 10 bases lay in between. The germline V gene has CDR1 MGHRA and CDR2 YSYEKL. The CDR3 DNA reads as TGCGCCAGCGGGACTCTTATGAACACTGAAGCTTTCTTT. Encoded protein: CASGTLMNTEAFF.

The chain links TRBV11-3 to TRBJ1-6; perhaps TRBD1 as D (6 bases). Per the germline V gene, CDR1 is SGHNT and CDR2 is YENEEA. V lost 5 bases and J 9 bases, leaving 17 bases between the germline ends. The CDR3 has 15 amino acids. CDR3 coding DNA: TGTGCCAGCAGCCCGGGGGGACAAGGATCTTCACCCCTCCACTTT. This codes for CASSPGGQGSSPLHF.

The V and J genes are TRBV4-3 and TRBJ2-6; a weak D match, TRBD1 (7 bases). Germline lookup yields CDR1 LGHNA and CDR2 YSLEER. The CDR3 has 16 residues. Trimming took 5 bases from V and 0 from J, leaving 11 bases between them. The DNA for the CDR3 is TGCGCCAGCAGCATGCAGGGGGGCTCTGGGGCCAACGTCCTGACTTTC. It codes for CASSMQGGSGANVLTF.

With respect to this clone: Additional DNA sequences in this sample encode the identical CDR3. This rearrangement joins TRBV15 to TRBJ2-7; the D gene is possibly TRBD2 (5 bases). Germline V lookup: CDR1 LNHNV, CDR2 YYDKDF (reference sequence). The CDR3 has 13 amino acids. Trimming left V 0 bases short and J 3 bases short, with 6 bases between. The CDR3 nucleotides read TGTGCCACCAGCAGAGATCGGGACTACGAGCAGTACGTC. This codes for CATSRDRDYEQYV.

The V and J genes are TRBV7-2 and TRBJ1-4; D is uncertain. The CDR3 has 15 amino acids. Germline CDR1 reads SGHTA; CDR2 reads FQGNSA. V lost 2 bases and J lost 0, with 7 bases in between. The CDR3 sequence is CASSLRGPTNEKLFF. The DNA for the CDR3 is TGTGCCAGCAGCTTACGTGGGCCAACTAATGAAAAACTGTTTTTT.

The rearrangement joins TRBV7-8 to TRBJ1-1; 7 nucleotides agree with TRBD1. V lost 6 bases, J lost 3 bases, and 4 bases stayed unmatched. There are 13 residues in the CDR3. Germline V gene data show CDR1 as SGHVS and CDR2 as FQNEAQ. Here the CDR3 reads CASSTTGDTEAFF. The DNA for the CDR3 is TGTGCCAGCAGTACTACAGGGGACACTGAAGCTTTCTTT. Filled out from reference TRBV7-8 and TRBJ1-1, the complete variable domain reads GAGVSQSPRYKVAKRGQDVALRCDPISGHVSLFWYQQALGQGPEFLTYFQNEAQLDKSGLPSDRFFAERPEGSVSTLKIQRTQQEDSAVYLCASSTTGDTEAFFGQGTRLTVV.

The CDR3 nucleotides read TGTGCCAGCCGGGGACAGGGGGCCACTGAAGCTTTCTTT. Protein: CASRGQGATEAFF. This chain joins TRBV6-5 and TRBJ1-1; 12 positions agree with TRBD1. Germline loops: CDR1 MNHEY, CDR2 SVGAGI. J lost 4 bases, V lost 8 bases, and 2 bases had no gene match. The CDR3 totals 13 residues.

In its sample, this clone was seen once. The rearrangement links TRBV9 to TRBJ2-5, with 7 bases lining up with TRBD2. This CDR3 spans 13 amino acids. Germline assignment: CDR1 SGDLS and CDR2 YYNGEE. V lost 0 bases, J lost 5 bases, and 1 base stayed unmatched. This CDR3 reads CASSVGLAETQYF. Here the CDR3 DNA reads TGTGCCAGCAGCGTAGGACTAGCTGAGACCCAGTACTTC.

This chain links TRBV5-8 with TRBJ1-5; a possible D gene is TRBD1 (5 bases). This CDR3 contains 16 residues. V lost 3 bases and J lost 0, with 13 bases in between. Germline V gene data show CDR1 as SGHTS and CDR2 as YDEGEE. The CDR3, as DNA: TGTGCCAGCAGCTCCGTGGCAGGGTATAGCAATCAGCCCCAGCATTTT. It specifies CASSSVAGYSNQPQHF.

V is TRBV2 and J is TRBJ1-1; 7 nucleotides match TRBD1. The junction had 9 bases not matched to a gene; V was cut back by 8 bases and J by 3 bases. CDR1 and CDR2 from the germline V gene are SNHLY and FYNNEI. CDR3 length equals 14 residues. As DNA, the CDR3 is TGTGCCAGCTCGCTCCCCACAGGGGACACTGAAGCTTTCTTT. Translation: CASSLPTGDTEAFF.

V gene TRBV7-8 combines with J gene TRBJ2-5; tentatively, D is TRBD2 (5 bases). The CDR3 consists of 15 residues. CDR1 is SGHVS, CDR2 FQNEAQ, per germline. The ends were cut back, 3 bases at V and 8 bases at J, with 19 bases in the middle. The CDR3 DNA follows: TGTGCCAGCAGCTTTCAGAGGCCGACACTAGGTACCCAGTACTTC. It is translated as CASSFQRPTLGTQYF.

V usage is TRBV11-2 and J usage is TRBJ1-3; D not resolved. V gave up 2 bases and J gave up 2 bases, with 4 bases separating them. In germline, CDR1 is SGHAT, CDR2 FQNNGV. The CDR3 runs 13 residues. The CDR3 DNA reads TGTGCCAGCAGCTTACCCACTGGAAACACCATATATTTT. Amino acid sequence: CASSLPTGNTIYF.

This clone was seen once. The chain employs TRBV4-2 and TRBJ1-1; D unresolved. The length of the CDR3 is 12 residues. Germline V CDR1 and CDR2: LGHNA, YNFKEQ. V was shortened by 3 bases and J by 1 base, with 3 bases between the two germline ends. The CDR3: CASSHSNTEAFF. The CDR3, as DNA: TGTGCCAGCAGCCACTCGAACACTGAAGCTTTCTTT.

This clone was picked up a small number of times. The chain joins TRBV5-4 to TRBJ1-6; D might be TRBD1 (5 bases). The CDR3 totals 17 residues. V shed 4 bases and J shed 5 bases, with 19 bases lying between them. Germline loops: CDR1 SGHNT, CDR2 YYREEE (reference sequence). The CDR3 sequence: CASSLAPPGKHNSPLHF. CDR3 sequence (DNA): TGTGCCAGCAGCCTCGCCCCCCCAGGGAAGCATAATTCACCCCTCCACTTT.

The chain couples TRBV19 to TRBJ1-6, with 9 bases aligning to TRBD1. Trimming cost V 9 bases and J 8 bases; bases outside gene matches: 5. The V gene's germline CDR1 is LNHDA and CDR2 SQIVND (reference sequence). The CDR3 loop spans 13 amino acids. The CDR3 region is CASGGQGDSPLHF. In DNA, the CDR3 is TGTGCCAGCGGGGGACAGGGAGATTCACCCCTCCACTTT.

The chain employs TRBV5-4 and TRBJ2-1, with TRBD2 matching 10 bases. Trimming took 2 bases from V and 7 from J; bases not matched to a gene: 6. The germline V gene encodes CDR1 SGHNT and CDR2 YYREEE (reference sequence). The CDR3 spans 15 residues. CDR3 loop: CASSFKREGLNEQFF. DNA of the CDR3: TGTGCCAGCAGCTTCAAGCGGGAGGGCCTGAATGAGCAGTTCTTC.

This clone was seen more than once but under ten times. The gene calls are TRBV10-3 and TRBJ2-2; D not certain. CDR1 ENHRY and CDR2 SYGVKD come from the germline V gene. V gave up 3 bases and J gave up 0 bases, with 8 bases separating them. The CDR3 is 15 residues long. In DNA form, the CDR3 reads TGTGCCATCAGTGATTCCCGGGCGAACACCGGGGAGCTGTTTTTT. Translating it yields CAISDSRANTGELFF.

This sequence joins TRBV7-9 and TRBJ1-2; D is unclear. The CDR3 covers 10 residues. Trimming took 5 bases from V and 5 from J, leaving 3 bases between them. Germline V gene data show CDR1 as SEHNR and CDR2 as FQNEAQ (reference sequence). The CDR3 spells CASSRYGYTF. The CDR3 DNA sequence: TGTGCCAGCAGCCGGTATGGCTACACCTTC.

The chain carries TRBV14 and TRBJ2-7, with no clear D. There are 12 residues in the CDR3. Trimming removed 3 bases from V and 3 bases from J, with 6 bases in between. Germline CDR1 is SGHDN and CDR2 is FVKESK. Here the CDR3 reads CASSQSNYEQYF. In nucleotides, the CDR3 is TGTGCCAGCAGCCAGTCAAACTACGAGCAGTACTTC.

The genes are TRBV5-1 and TRBJ2-1, with 8 bases matching TRBD2. The CDR3 extends over 15 amino acids. J was trimmed by 6 bases and V by 0 bases; bases with no gene match: 5. Germline V gene lookup returns CDR1 SGHRS and CDR2 YFSETQ. The CDR3 reads CASSLAGTSGNEQFF. The CDR3 DNA reads as TGCGCCAGCAGCTTGGCCGGGACTAGTGGCAATGAGCAGTTCTTC.

The chain links TRBV15 to TRBJ1-6, with D perhaps TRBD1 (6 bases). Trimming left V 2 bases short and J 6 bases short, with 8 bases between. The CDR3 loop spans 14 amino acids. The V gene's germline CDR1 is LNHNV and CDR2 YYDKDF (reference sequence). The CDR3 nucleotides read TGTGCCACCAGCAGAACAGGGTCTAATTCACCCCTCCACTTT. Residues: CATSRTGSNSPLHF.

The chain links TRBV5-4 to TRBJ2-1; 8 bases are shared with TRBD2. This CDR3 is built from 15 residues. Germline V lookup: CDR1 SGHNT, CDR2 YYREEE (reference sequence). V gave up 3 bases and J gave up 2 bases; unmatched junction bases: 4. CDR3 nucleotide sequence: TGTGCCAGCAGCTCCGAAGCGGGGGCCTACAATGAGCAGTTCTTC. Translated: CASSSEAGAYNEQFF.